This T cell receptor (beta chain) stems from a study of PD-1 blockade in mismatch repair-deficient tumors. About the study: Enrolled about 2012-2017, patients had progressing, pretreated mismatch repair-deficient cancers of about a dozen types.

The assay was immunoSEQ multiplex PCR, and TCRdb's table has in-frame clones only and misses some. The data contain fewer than 60,000 clones, roughly 82% of them singletons. Study-wide results and caveats: Tumor-resident clones, often absent from pretreatment blood, expanded after pembrolizumab and then contracted.

This clone was detected a few times. As yet, its antigen is unknown. At the DNA level, this CDR3 is encoded by other sequences in the same sample as well. PCR or immunohistochemistry showed mismatch repair deficiency in every enrolled patient. TCRs were sequenced from a few patients responding to pembrolizumab. The CDR3 spans 14 residues. The V segment lost 4 bases and the J segment 2 bases; nucleotides outside the gene matches: 5. The V gene's germline CDR1 is SGHRS and CDR2 YFSETQ. The V and J genes are TRBV5-1 and TRBJ2-5; 7 bases map to TRBD1. Sequenced material: PBMCs, taken before pembrolizumab treatment. The TCR sequence derives from an adult with mismatch repair-deficient cancer. CDR3 sequence (DNA): TGCGCCAGCAGCATAGGGACAGTTCAAGAGACCCAGTACTTC. The encoded protein is CASSIGTVQETQYF.